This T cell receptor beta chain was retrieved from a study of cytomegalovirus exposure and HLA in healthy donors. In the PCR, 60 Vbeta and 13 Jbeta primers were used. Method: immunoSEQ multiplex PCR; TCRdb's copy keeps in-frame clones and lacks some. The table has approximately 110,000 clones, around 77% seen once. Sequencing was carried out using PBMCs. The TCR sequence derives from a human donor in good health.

The CDR3 sequence is CASSHRTSGSYEQYF. The CDR3 DNA sequence: TGTGCCAGCAGCCACCGGACTAGCGGGAGTTACGAGCAGTACTTC. The V gene is TRBV5-4, the J gene TRBJ2-7, with TRBD2 matching over 13 bases. Unmatched junction bases numbered 5, after V lost 4 bases and J lost 4 bases. Germline CDR1 and CDR2: SGHNT and YYREEE (reference sequence). The CDR3 loop spans 15 amino acids.